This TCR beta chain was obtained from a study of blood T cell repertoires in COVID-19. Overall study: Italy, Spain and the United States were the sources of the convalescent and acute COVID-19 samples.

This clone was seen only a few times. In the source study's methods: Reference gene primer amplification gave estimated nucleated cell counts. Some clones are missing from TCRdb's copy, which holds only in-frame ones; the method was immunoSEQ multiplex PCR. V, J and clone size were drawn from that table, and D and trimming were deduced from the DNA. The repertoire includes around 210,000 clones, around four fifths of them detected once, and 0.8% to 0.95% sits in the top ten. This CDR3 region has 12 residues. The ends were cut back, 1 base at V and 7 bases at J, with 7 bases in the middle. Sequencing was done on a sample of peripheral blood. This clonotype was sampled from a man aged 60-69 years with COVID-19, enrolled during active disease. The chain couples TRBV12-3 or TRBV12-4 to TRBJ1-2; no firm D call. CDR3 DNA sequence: TGTGCCAGCAGTTTAGGGGGAGGTGGCTACACCTTC. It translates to CASSLGGGGYTF.